One T cell receptor beta chain is described in this entry. Its specificity is not known. V gave up 5 bases and J gave up 3 bases; unmatched junction bases: 2. Germline V gives CDR1 SQVTM, CDR2 ANQGSEA. CDR3 size: 12 residues. Time point given: week 23, last vaccination. A single vaccine dose contained 300 ug of mutant IDH1 20-mer peptide, and topical imiquimod was used with it. This specimen comes from a study of a mutant IDH1 vaccine in newly diagnosed glioma. Looking at the study overall: All eight of the vaccinations patients received fell in weeks 1, 3, 5, 7, 11, 15, 19 and 23. Vaccines were first given 4-6 weeks after radiotherapy alone, or with temozolomide cycles. Earlier treatment was radiotherapy, temozolomide, or both, with most getting both. Study-level results: Pseudoprogression apparently tracked independently of changes in top peripheral T cell clonotypes.

The data were produced by immunoSEQ multiplex PCR, yet TCRdb's version contains in-frame clones alone and is incomplete. The sample consists of more than 55,000 clones, around 80% of them appearing once. This TCR was sampled from a woman aged 40 to 49 with glioma. Some clones in this sample may be carry-over from other donors' samples. The sequencing here drew on PBMCs, taken from a glioma patient whose treatment included an IDH1 peptide vaccine. V gene TRBV29-1 combines with J gene TRBJ1-2; 8 bases match TRBD1. The DNA of the CDR3 is TGCAGCGTTCAGGGGGCCGACTATGGCTACACCTTC. Protein: CSVQGADYGYTF. Based on the CDR3 plus reference TRBV29-1 and TRBJ1-2, the full variable domain is SAVISQKPSRDICQRGTSLTIQCQVDSQVTMMFWYRQQPGQSLTLIATANQGSEATYESGFVIDKFPISRPNLTFSTLTVSNMSPEDSSIYLCSVQGADYGYTFGSGTRLTVV.